The source of this TCR beta chain is a study of CD8 T cells in Susac syndrome. Negative isolation was used for CD8+ and CD4+ T cells, and FACS enrichment was applied to TEMRA cells. The CDR3 contains 12 residues. Germline V CDR1 and CDR2: LGHDT, YNNKEL (reference sequence). V lost 1 base and J lost 5, with 3 bases in between. After extraction with the RNeasy kit, about 0.45 to 1 ug of the RNA was reverse transcribed using random hexamers. An immunoSEQ multiplex PCR amplified TCR beta CDR3 over 54 Vbeta and 13 Jbeta. TCRdb re-called the immunoSEQ multiplex PCR reads through MiXCR, storing one row per CDR3 protein. The sample carries roughly 130,000 distinct CDR3 sequences, about 95% recorded once.

The rearrangement uses TRBV3-1 and TRBJ2-1, with D hard to call. This sequence was found in a human donor in good health. The sequencing sample was made of CD4+ T cells from PBMCs. CDR3 amino acids: CASSQVDNEQFF. CDR3 in DNA: TGTGCCAGCAGCCAAGTCGACAATGAGCAGTTCTTC.